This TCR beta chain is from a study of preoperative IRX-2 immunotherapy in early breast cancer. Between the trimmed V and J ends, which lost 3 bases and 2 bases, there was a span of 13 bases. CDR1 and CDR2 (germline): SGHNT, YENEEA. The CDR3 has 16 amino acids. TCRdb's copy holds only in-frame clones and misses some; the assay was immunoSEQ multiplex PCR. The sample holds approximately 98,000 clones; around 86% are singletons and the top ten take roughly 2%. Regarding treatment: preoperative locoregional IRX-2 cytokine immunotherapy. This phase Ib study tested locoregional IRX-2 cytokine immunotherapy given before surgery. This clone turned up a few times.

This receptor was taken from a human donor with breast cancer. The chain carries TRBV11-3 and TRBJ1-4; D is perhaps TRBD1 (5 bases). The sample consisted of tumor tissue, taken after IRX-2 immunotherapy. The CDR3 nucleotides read TGTGCCAGCAGCTTTGGGACGGTGGGCACTAATGAAAAACTGTTTTTT. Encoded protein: CASSFGTVGTNEKLFF.